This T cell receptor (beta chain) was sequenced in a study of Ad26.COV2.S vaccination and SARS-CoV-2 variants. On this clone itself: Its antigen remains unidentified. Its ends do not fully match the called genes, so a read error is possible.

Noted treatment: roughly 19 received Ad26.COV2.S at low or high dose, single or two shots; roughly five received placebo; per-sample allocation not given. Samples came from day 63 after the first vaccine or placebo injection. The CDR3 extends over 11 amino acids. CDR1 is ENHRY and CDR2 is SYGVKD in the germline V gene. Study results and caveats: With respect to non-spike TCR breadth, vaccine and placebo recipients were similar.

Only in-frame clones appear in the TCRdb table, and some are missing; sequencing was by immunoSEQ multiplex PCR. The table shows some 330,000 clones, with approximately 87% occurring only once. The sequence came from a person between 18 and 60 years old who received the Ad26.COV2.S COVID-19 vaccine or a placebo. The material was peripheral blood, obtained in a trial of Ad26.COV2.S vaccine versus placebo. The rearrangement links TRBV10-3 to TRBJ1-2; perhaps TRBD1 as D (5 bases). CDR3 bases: TGTGCCATCAGTGTACTACAGGATCAGCACTTC. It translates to CAISVLQDQHF.